This passage covers 27 T cell receptor beta chains from one sample sequenced in a study of Graves' ophthalmopathy and Graves' hyperthyroidism. Amplification targeted the TCR beta CDR3 regions, with RNA transcripts as the source material. RT-PCR in the first round used HTBI primers; a second-round multiplex PCR followed. Each CDR3 protein is one row after TCRdb ran MiXCR on the multiplex PCR reads. The data hold about 1.2 million distinct CDR3 sequences, with less than 45% observed a single time. The sample taken for sequencing was peripheral blood or thyroid tissue (not recorded which). The receptors come from an adult man with Graves' hyperthyroidism.

This clonotype was observed at least ten times. The V call is TRBV20-1, the J call TRBJ2-2, with D uncertain. Germline lookup yields CDR1 DFQATT and CDR2 SNEGSKA (reference sequence). The CDR3 has 16 amino acids. Trimming cost V 5 bases and J 1 base, with 17 bases left between them. CDR3 sequence reads: CSAPIHLARNTGELFF. The DNA for the CDR3 is TGCAGTGCTCCGATACACCTGGCGAGGAACACCGGGGAGCTGTTTTTT.

The V gene is TRBV10-3, the J gene TRBJ1-2, with D possibly being TRBD1 (6 bases). V lost 8 bases and J 7 bases, leaving 23 bases between the germline ends. This CDR3 has 15 residues. Germline-derived CDR1 and CDR2 are ENHRY and SYGVKD. CDR3 sequence (DNA): TGTGCCATCTTGGATACGGGGGCAGGGGTCAGTGGCTACACCTTC. It translates to CAILDTGAGVSGYTF.

The rearrangement uses TRBV19 and TRBJ2-7; the match to TRBD2 covers 11 bases. The germline gives CDR1 LNHDA, CDR2 SQIVND (reference sequence). The CDR3 is 15 residues long. V gave up 5 bases and J gave up 2 bases; unmatched junction bases: 5. CDR3 in DNA: TGTGCCAGTAGTCAGGGACTAGCGGATCCCTACGAGCAGTACTTC. Protein: CASSQGLADPYEQYF.

This clonotype was seen a few times. The genes are TRBV14 and TRBJ2-7; TRBD2 aligns across 13 bases. The germline gives CDR1 SGHDN, CDR2 FVKESK. The V gene end was trimmed by 2 bases and the J gene end by 4 bases; junction bases not matched to a gene: 8. The CDR3 runs 17 residues. The CDR3 DNA sequence: TGTGCCAGCAGCCAACTCCGGACTAGCGGGAGCAAGTACGAGCAGTACTTC. It yields the protein CASSQLRTSGSKYEQYF.

V gene TRBV7-9 combines with J gene TRBJ2-7; TRBD2 might be the D (6 bases). V lost 4 bases, J lost 5 bases, and 15 bases lay in between. The CDR3 sequence is 14 residues long. Germline V gene data show CDR1 as SEHNR and CDR2 as FQNEAQ (reference sequence). The CDR3 DNA reads as TGTGCCAGCAGCTGGGGGGAGTCGGGCAACGAGCAGTACTTC. Translated: CASSWGESGNEQYF.

The table lists this clonotype with many counts. The gene calls are TRBV7-9 and TRBJ1-5; 11 nucleotides agree with TRBD1. CDR3 size: 16 residues. The germline gives CDR1 SEHNR, CDR2 FQNEAQ (reference sequence). J was trimmed by 3 bases and V by 5 bases; bases with no gene match: 6. The CDR3 DNA reads TGTGCCAGCAGCCAGGGGGACAGGGGGTACAATCAGCCCCAGCATTTT. Its protein is CASSQGDRGYNQPQHF.

Comments on this clonotype: A single base separates this from a much larger clone, so it may be a read error. The V gene is TRBV5-1, the J gene TRBJ2-7, with D unclear. The CDR3 runs 14 residues. Germline lookup yields CDR1 SGHRS and CDR2 YFSETQ. V shed 0 bases and J shed 0 bases, with 7 bases lying between them. CDR3 sequence: CASSLGADSYEQYF. CDR3 nucleotide sequence: TGCGCCAGCAGCTTGGGGGCGGACTCCTACGAGCAGTACTTC.

This clonotype was detected only a few times. The chain is built from TRBV6-6 and TRBJ1-5; 9 positions match TRBD1. J was trimmed by 3 bases and V by 10 bases; bases with no gene match: 22. This CDR3 spans 19 amino acids. Looked up from germline, CDR1 is MNHNY and CDR2 is SVGAGI (reference sequence). The CDR3 DNA sequence: TGTGCCATCATCCCCCCGGGACAGGGAAGGTATAACTACAATCAGCCCCAGCATTTT. Its protein is CAIIPPGQGRYNYNQPQHF.

The gene calls are TRBV9 and TRBJ2-5, with 11 bases matching TRBD1. The CDR3 spans 15 residues. Germline CDR1 SGDLS, CDR2 YYNGEE. Germline trimming cut 4 bases from V and 5 bases from J; bases unmatched to any gene: 7. CDR3 DNA: TGTGCCAGCAGCATCGGACAGGGGGCCGGCGAGACCCAGTACTTC. Translated, it gives CASSIGQGAGETQYF.

This clonotype came up once. The chain joins TRBV12-3 or TRBV12-4 to TRBJ2-5; TRBD2 aligns across 10 bases. This CDR3 has 18 residues. V was clipped by 3 bases and J by 5 bases; unmatched bases: 15. The CDR3 reads CASSFPKFLAGEQETQYF. The CDR3 DNA is TGTGCCAGCAGTTTCCCAAAGTTCCTAGCGGGAGAGCAGGAGACCCAGTACTTC.

This clonotype was detected ten times or more. The V gene is TRBV10-1, the J gene TRBJ2-7; maybe TRBD2 (5 bases). The CDR3 is made up of 12 amino acids. Trimming left V 0 bases short and J 5 bases short, with 5 bases between. Germline V lookup: CDR1 WNHNN, CDR2 SYGVQD (reference sequence). CDR3 in amino acids: CASSESRDEQYF. The CDR3 nucleotides read TGCGCCAGCAGTGAGTCGAGGGACGAGCAGTACTTC.

There are many counts of this clonotype. The chain has TRBV29-1 and TRBJ1-5, with D possibly being TRBD1 (5 bases). This CDR3 contains 13 residues. Between the trimmed V and J ends, which lost 2 bases and 6 bases, there was a span of 11 bases. Germline assignment: CDR1 SQVTM and CDR2 ANQGSEA. In DNA form, the CDR3 reads TGCAGCGTTGAATTTCAGGGAGGTCAGCCCCAGCATTTT. Its protein is CSVEFQGGQPQHF.

This sequence joins TRBV10-2 and TRBJ1-2; D may be TRBD1 (5 bases). CDR1 and CDR2 (germline): WSHSY, SAAADI. Trimming took off 9 bases at V and 2 bases at J, with 19 bases between the two ends. The CDR3 spans 15 residues. CDR3 amino acids: CASRVGGQGNYGYTF. The CDR3 coding sequence is TGCGCCAGTCGAGTTGGTGGGCAGGGAAACTATGGCTACACCTTC.

This clonotype was seen only a few times. The V gene is TRBV6-6, the J gene TRBJ1-2; the D is unclear. The germline gives CDR1 MNHNY, CDR2 SVGAGI (reference sequence). Trimming stripped 7 bases from V and 7 bases from J, with 16 bases between. There are 13 residues in the CDR3. CDR3 coding DNA: TGTGCCAGCAAACTCCCCGCGGTCGGTGGCTACACCTTC. Its translation is CASKLPAVGGYTF.

The CDR3 protein is CASSFEAGGLAGESYEQYF. The CDR3 DNA sequence: TGCGCCAGCAGCTTCGAAGCAGGGGGGCTAGCGGGAGAGAGTTACGAGCAGTACTTC. This chain links TRBV5-1 with TRBJ2-7; 10 nucleotides align to TRBD2. V was clipped by 2 bases and J by 4 bases; unmatched bases: 18. This CDR3 comprises 19 residues. Germline V gives CDR1 SGHRS, CDR2 YFSETQ.

Many counts were recorded for this clonotype. CDR3 protein: CSAREPGAETQYF. CDR3 bases: TGCAGTGCTAGAGAACCGGGGGCAGAGACCCAGTACTTC. The V gene is TRBV20-1, the J gene TRBJ2-5, with D perhaps assigned TRBD1 or TRBD2 (6 bases each). V lost 0 bases, J lost 4 bases, and 9 bases lay in between. Looked up from germline, CDR1 is DFQATT and CDR2 is SNEGSKA (reference sequence). This CDR3 is built from 13 residues.

The rearrangement joins TRBV7-2 to TRBJ2-2, with D perhaps TRBD2 (5 bases). Germline assignment: CDR1 SGHTA and CDR2 FQGNSA. V lost 3 bases, J lost 4 bases, and 15 bases lay in between. This CDR3 is built from 16 residues. The CDR3 DNA is TGTGCCAGCAGCTTCGCTGGGAGCTCCACCACCGGGGAGCTGTTTTTT. It is translated as CASSFAGSSTTGELFF.

This chain connects TRBV13 to TRBJ2-7; the D gene is possibly TRBD1 (6 bases). CDR1 is PRHDT, CDR2 FYEKMQ, per germline (reference sequence). Trimming stripped 0 bases from V and 2 bases from J, with 11 bases between. The CDR3 spans 15 residues. The CDR3 region is CASSLGTGDTYEQYF. The CDR3 DNA follows: TGTGCCAGCAGCTTAGGGACCGGGGACACCTACGAGCAGTACTTC.

The chain is built from TRBV7-8 and TRBJ2-2; unclear D gene. The CDR3 covers 15 residues. V lost 0 bases and J 3 bases, leaving 8 bases between the germline ends. The germline gives CDR1 SGHVS, CDR2 FQNEAQ. The chain's CDR3 is CASSLAAQHTGELFF. DNA for the CDR3: TGTGCCAGCAGCTTAGCCGCGCAACACACCGGGGAGCTGTTTTTT.

In its sample, this clonotype was seen many times. The V and J genes are TRBV7-9 and TRBJ2-2; tentative D call: TRBD2 (6 bases). Per germline, CDR1 SEHNR and CDR2 FQNEAQ (reference sequence). The germline V and J ends were trimmed by 2 bases and 1 base, with 8 bases remaining between them. The CDR3 loop spans 15 amino acids. The CDR3 protein is CASSLSSGNTGELFF. The CDR3 DNA sequence: TGTGCCAGCAGCTTAAGTAGCGGGAACACCGGGGAGCTGTTTTTT.

The V call is TRBV2, the J call TRBJ2-2; 8 bases fit TRBD1. This CDR3 is 14 amino acids long. CDR1 and CDR2 (germline): SNHLY, FYNNEI. Trimming at V came to 3 bases and at J to 6 bases, leaving 3 bases not matched to a gene. CDR3 nucleotide sequence: TGTGCCAGCAGTGAGACAGGGGTTGCCGGGGAGCTGTTTTTT. This gives the protein CASSETGVAGELFF.

This clonotype was picked up many times. The chain uses TRBV29-1 and TRBJ1-3, with D perhaps TRBD1 (5 bases). V was clipped by 4 bases and J by 0 bases, with 10 bases between them. Germline CDR1 is SQVTM and CDR2 is ANQGSEA. This CDR3 has 14 residues. CDR3 in DNA: TGCAGCGTTGTGCAGGGTTACTCTGGAAACACCATATATTTT. Protein product: CSVVQGYSGNTIYF.

This clonotype was observed at least ten times. The rearrangement uses TRBV12-3 or TRBV12-4 and TRBJ1-1; D perhaps matches TRBD1 (6 bases). The CDR3 length is 11 residues. V lost 8 bases, J lost 5 bases, and 9 bases lay in between. CDR3 nucleotide sequence: TGTGCCAGCCTAGGGGGTACTGAAGCTTTCTTT. It is translated as CASLGGTEAFF.

This clonotype was found many times. This chain connects TRBV2 to TRBJ2-7; 9 bases are a match to TRBD1. Germline trimming cut 3 bases from V and 10 bases from J; bases unmatched to any gene: 13. The CDR3 runs 15 residues. Germline loops: CDR1 SNHLY, CDR2 FYNNEI. The CDR3 loop is CASSDVGTGKVYQYF. In nucleotides, the CDR3 is TGTGCCAGCAGTGATGTCGGGACAGGGAAGGTTTATCAGTACTTC.

Only a few counts were recorded for this clonotype. The CDR3 sequence is CASSAPAVTNYGYTF. In nucleotides, the CDR3 is TGCGCCAGCAGTGCTCCCGCCGTCACGAACTATGGCTACACCTTC. The rearrangement uses TRBV10-2 and TRBJ1-2; the D is unclear. The V end lost 4 bases, the J end lost 2 bases, and 14 bases lay between the germline ends. Germline V CDR1 and CDR2: WSHSY, SAAADI. This CDR3 spans 15 amino acids.

This clonotype was observed at least ten times. The chain combines TRBV7-8 with TRBJ2-1; TRBD2 matches 7 bases. The junction had 3 bases not matched to a gene; V was cut back by 2 bases and J by 8 bases. The CDR3 totals 13 residues. Germline V gene lookup returns CDR1 SGHVS and CDR2 FQNEAQ. CDR3 loop: CASSLRREYEQFF. CDR3 coding DNA: TGTGCCAGCAGCTTACGGCGGGAGTATGAGCAGTTCTTC.

This clonotype showed up many times. The rearrangement links TRBV10-3 to TRBJ2-7, with 13 bases that match TRBD2. J lost 4 bases, V lost 7 bases, and 4 bases had no gene match. CDR1 is ENHRY and CDR2 is SYGVKD in the germline V gene. This CDR3 spans 14 amino acids. The CDR3 sequence: CAITRTSGSYEQYF. The CDR3 nucleotides read TGTGCCATCACTAGGACTAGCGGGAGTTACGAGCAGTACTTC.